The sample holds one count of the clone carrying this TCR beta chain. The repertoire was sequenced with immunoSEQ multiplex PCR; TCRdb's copy has only in-frame clones and lacks some. The table shows about 120,000 clones, with roughly 89% occurring only once. Germline V gene lookup returns CDR1 SGHRS and CDR2 YFSETQ. Trimming stripped 4 bases from V and 3 bases from J, with 7 bases between. The CDR3 spans 12 residues. This entry belongs to a study of control samples from healthy donors and cancer patients. Sequencing was done on a sample of blood. The chain is built from TRBV5-1 and TRBJ1-1, with D possibly being TRBD1 (5 bases). The sequence derives from a man aged 25 to 40 in good health. As DNA, the CDR3 is TGCGCCAGCAGCCAGGGATACACTGAAGCTTTCTTT. Translating it yields CASSQGYTEAFF.